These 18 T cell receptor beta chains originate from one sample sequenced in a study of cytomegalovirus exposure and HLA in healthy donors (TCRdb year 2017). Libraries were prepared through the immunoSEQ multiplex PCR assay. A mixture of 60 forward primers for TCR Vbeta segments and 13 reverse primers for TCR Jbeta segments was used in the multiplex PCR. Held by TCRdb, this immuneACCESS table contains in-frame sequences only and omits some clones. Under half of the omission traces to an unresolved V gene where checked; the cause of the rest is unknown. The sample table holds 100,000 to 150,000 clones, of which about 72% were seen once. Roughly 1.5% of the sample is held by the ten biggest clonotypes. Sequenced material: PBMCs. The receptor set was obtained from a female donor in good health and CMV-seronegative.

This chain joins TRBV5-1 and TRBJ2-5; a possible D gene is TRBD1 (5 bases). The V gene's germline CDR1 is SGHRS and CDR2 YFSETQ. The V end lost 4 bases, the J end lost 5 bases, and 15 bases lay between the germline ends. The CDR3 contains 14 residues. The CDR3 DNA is TGCGCCAGCAGCCAGGGCCAAGGTGGGGAGACCCAGTACTTC. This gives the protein CASSQGQGGETQYF.

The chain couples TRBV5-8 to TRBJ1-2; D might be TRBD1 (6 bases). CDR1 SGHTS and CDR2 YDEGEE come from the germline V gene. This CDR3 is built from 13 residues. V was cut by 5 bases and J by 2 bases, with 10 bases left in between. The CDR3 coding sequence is TGTGCCAGCAGGTTTGGACAGAACTATGGCTACACCTTC. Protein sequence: CASRFGQNYGYTF. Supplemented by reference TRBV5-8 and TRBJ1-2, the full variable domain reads EAGVTQSPTHLIKTRGQQATLRCSPISGHTSVYWYQQALGLGLQFLLWYDEGEERNRGNFPPRFSGRQFPNYSSELNVNALELEDSALYLCASRFGQNYGYTFGSGTRLTVV.

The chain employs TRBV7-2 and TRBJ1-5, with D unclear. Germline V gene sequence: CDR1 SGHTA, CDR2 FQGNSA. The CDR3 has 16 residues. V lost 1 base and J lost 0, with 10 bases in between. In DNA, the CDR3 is TGTGCCAGCAGCTTAGTGGGGAGCTATAGCAATCAGCCCCAGCATTTT. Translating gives CASSLVGSYSNQPQHF.

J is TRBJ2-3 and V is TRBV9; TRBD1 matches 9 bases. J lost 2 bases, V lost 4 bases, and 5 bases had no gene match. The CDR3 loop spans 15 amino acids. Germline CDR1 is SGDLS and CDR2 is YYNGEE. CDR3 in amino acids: CASSFRTGVTDTQYF. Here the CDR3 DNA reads TGTGCCAGCAGCTTTAGGACAGGGGTCACAGATACGCAGTATTTT. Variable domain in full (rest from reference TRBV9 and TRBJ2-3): DSGVTQTPKHLITATGQRVTLRCSPRSGDLSVYWYQQSLDQGLQFLIQYYNGEERAKGNILERFSAQQFPDLHSELNLSSLELGDSALYFCASSFRTGVTDTQYFGPGTRLTVL.

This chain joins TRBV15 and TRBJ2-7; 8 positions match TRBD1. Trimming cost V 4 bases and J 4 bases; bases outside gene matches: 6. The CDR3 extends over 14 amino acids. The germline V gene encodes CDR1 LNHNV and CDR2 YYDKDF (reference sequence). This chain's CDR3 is CATSTDRGGYEQYF. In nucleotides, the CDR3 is TGTGCCACCAGCACTGACAGGGGTGGGTACGAGCAGTACTTC.

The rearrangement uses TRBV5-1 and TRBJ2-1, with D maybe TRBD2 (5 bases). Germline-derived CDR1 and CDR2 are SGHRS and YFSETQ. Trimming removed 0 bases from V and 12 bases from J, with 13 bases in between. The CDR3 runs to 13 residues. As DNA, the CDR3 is TGCGCCAGCAGCTTGGACCGGGGTTGGGGGCAGTTCTTC. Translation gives CASSLDRGWGQFF.

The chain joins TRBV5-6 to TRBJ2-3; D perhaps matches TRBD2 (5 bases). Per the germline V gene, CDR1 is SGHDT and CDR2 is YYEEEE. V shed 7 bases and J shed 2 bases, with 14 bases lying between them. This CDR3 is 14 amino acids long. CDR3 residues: CASLSTGFTDTQYF. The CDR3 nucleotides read TGTGCCAGCCTTTCGACGGGGTTCACAGATACGCAGTATTTT.

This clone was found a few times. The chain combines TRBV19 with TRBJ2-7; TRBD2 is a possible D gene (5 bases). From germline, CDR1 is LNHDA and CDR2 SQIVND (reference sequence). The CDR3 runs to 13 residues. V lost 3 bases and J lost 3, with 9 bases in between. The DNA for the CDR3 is TGTGCCAGTAGTATCGGGATACTCTACGAGCAGTACTTC. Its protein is CASSIGILYEQYF.

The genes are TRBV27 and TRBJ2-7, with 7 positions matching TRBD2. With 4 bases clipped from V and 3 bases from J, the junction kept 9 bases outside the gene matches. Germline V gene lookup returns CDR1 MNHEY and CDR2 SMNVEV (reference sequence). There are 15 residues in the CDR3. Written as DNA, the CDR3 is TGTGCCAGCAGTTCCTCCGCTAGCGGAGTCTACGAGCAGTACTTC. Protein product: CASSSSASGVYEQYF.

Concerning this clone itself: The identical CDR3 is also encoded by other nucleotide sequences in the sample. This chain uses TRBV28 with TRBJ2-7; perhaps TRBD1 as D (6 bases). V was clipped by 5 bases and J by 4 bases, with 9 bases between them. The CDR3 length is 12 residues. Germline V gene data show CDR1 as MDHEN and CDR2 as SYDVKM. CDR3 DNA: TGTGCCAGCAGTCTTACAGGGTACGAGCAGTACTTC. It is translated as CASSLTGYEQYF.

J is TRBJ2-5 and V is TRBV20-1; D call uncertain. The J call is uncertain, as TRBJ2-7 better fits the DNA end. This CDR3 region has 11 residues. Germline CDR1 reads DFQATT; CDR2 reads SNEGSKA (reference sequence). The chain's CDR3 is CSAVQAYEQYF. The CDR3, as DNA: TGCAGTGCTGTGCAGGCCTACGAGCAGTACTTC.

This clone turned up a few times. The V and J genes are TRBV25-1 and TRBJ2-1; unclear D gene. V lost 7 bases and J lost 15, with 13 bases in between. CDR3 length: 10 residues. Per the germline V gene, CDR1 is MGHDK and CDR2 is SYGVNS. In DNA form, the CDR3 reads TGTGCCAGCATCACCCGGTCGAGGTTCTTC. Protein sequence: CASITRSRFF.

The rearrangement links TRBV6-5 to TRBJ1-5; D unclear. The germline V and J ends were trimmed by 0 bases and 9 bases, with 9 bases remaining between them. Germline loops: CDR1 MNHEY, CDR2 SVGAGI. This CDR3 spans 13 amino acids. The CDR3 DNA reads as TGTGCCAGCAGTTACTCGCTAAGTCTGCCCCAGCATTTT. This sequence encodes CASSYSLSLPQHF.

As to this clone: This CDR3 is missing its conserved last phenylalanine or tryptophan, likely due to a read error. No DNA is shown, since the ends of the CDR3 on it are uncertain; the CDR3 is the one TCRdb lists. The CDR3 is CASSPREDGY. The chain employs TRBV6-5 and TRBJ1-2. The length of the CDR3 is 10 amino acids, counting both ends. Germline CDR1 reads MNHEY; CDR2 reads SVGAGI.

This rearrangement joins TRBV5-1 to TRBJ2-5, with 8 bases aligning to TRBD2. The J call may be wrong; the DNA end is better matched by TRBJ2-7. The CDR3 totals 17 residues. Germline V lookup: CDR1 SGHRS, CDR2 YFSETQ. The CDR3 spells CASSLAKAGVGDAEQYF. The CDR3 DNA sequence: TGCGCCAGCAGCTTGGCCAAAGCGGGAGTAGGGGATGCCGAGCAGTACTTC.

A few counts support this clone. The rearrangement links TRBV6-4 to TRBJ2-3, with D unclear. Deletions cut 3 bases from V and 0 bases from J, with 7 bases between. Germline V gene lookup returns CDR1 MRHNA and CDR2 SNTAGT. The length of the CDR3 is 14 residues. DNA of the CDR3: TGTGCCAGCAGTGAAAGCCTGAGCACAGATACGCAGTATTTT. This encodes CASSESLSTDTQYF.

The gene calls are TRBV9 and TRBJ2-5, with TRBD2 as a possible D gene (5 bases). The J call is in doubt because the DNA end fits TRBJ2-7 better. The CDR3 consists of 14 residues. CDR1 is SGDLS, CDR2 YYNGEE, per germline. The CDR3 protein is CASSVGGYPNEQYF. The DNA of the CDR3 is TGTGCCAGCAGCGTAGGAGGGTATCCTAACGAGCAGTACTTC.

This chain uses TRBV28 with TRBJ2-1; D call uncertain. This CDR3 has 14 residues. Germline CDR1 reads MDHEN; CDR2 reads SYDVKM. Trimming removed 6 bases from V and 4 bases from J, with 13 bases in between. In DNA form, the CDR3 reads TGTGCCAGCAGCTCTGTTTCCGAGTACAATGAGCAGTTCTTC. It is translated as CASSSVSEYNEQFF.